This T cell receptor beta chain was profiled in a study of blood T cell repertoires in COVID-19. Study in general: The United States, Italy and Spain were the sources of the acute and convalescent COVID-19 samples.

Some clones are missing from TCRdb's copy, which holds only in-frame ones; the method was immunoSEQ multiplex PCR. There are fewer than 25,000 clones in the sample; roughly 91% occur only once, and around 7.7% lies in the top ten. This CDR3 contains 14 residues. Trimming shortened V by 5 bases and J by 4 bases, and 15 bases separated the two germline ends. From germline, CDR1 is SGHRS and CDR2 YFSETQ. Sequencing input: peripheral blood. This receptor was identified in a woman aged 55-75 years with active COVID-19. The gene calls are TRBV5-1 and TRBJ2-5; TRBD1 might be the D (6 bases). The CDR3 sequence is CASSRNGQRETQYF. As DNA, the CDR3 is TGCGCCAGCAGTCGAAACGGACAGAGAGAGACCCAGTACTTC.